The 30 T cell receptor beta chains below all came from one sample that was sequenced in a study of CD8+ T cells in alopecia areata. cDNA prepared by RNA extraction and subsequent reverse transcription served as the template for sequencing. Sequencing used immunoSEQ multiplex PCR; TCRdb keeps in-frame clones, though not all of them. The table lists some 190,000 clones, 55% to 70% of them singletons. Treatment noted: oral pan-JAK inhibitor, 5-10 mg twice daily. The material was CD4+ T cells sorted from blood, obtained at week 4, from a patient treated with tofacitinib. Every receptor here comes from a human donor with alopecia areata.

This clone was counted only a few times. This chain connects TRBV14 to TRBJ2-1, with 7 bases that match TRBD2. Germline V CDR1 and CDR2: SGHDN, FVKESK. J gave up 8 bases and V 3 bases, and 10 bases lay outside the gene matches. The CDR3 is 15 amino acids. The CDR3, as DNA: TGTGCCAGCAGCCAGGGCGGGAGTAGTATCGATGAGCAGTTCTTC. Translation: CASSQGGSSIDEQFF.

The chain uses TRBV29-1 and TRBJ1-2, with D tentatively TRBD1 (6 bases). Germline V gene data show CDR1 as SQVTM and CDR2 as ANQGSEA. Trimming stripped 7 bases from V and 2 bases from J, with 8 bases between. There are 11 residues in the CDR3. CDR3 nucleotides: TGCAGCGCAGGGGTGAACTATGGCTACACCTTC. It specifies CSAGVNYGYTF.

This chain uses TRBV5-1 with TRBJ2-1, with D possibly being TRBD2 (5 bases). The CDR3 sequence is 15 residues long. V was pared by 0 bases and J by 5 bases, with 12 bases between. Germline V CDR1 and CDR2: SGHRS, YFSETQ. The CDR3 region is CASSLGWSGNNEQFF. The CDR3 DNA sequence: TGCGCCAGCAGCTTGGGTTGGAGCGGTAACAATGAGCAGTTCTTC. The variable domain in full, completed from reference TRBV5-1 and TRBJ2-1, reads KAGVTQTPRYLIKTRGQQVTLSCSPISGHRSVSWYQQTPGQGLQFLFEYFSETQRNKGNFPGRFSGRQFSNSRSEMNVSTLELGDSALYLCASSLGWSGNNEQFFGPGTRLTVL.

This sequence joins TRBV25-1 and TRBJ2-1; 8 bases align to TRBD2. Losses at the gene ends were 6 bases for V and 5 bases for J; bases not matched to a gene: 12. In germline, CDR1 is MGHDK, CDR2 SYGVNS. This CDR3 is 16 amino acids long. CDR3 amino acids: CASRQGWSSGHNEQFF. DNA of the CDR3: TGTGCCAGCAGGCAGGGGTGGTCTAGCGGGCACAATGAGCAGTTCTTC.

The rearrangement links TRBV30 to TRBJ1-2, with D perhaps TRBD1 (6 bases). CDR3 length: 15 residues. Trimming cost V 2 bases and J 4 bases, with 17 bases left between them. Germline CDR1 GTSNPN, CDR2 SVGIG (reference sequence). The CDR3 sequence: CAWSYQGPGGYGYTF. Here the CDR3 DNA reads TGTGCCTGGAGTTACCAGGGGCCCGGGGGCTATGGCTACACCTTC. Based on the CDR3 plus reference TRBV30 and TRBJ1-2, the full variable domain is SQTIHQWPATLVQPVGSPLSLECTVEGTSNPNLYWYRQAAGRGLQLLFYSVGIGQISSEVPQNLSASRPQDRQFILSSKKLLLSDSGFYLCAWSYQGPGGYGYTFGSGTRLTVV.

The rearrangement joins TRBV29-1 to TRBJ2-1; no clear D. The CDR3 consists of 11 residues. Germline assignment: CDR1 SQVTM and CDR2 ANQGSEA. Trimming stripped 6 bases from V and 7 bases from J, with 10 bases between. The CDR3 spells CSVDQRNEQFF. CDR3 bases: TGCAGCGTCGACCAAAGGAATGAGCAGTTCTTC.

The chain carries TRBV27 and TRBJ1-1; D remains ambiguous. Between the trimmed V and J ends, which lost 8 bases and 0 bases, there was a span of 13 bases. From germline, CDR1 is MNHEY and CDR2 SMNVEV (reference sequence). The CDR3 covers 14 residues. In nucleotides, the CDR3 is TGTGCCAGCCGACGACCAGCGATGAACACTGAAGCTTTCTTT. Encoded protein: CASRRPAMNTEAFF.

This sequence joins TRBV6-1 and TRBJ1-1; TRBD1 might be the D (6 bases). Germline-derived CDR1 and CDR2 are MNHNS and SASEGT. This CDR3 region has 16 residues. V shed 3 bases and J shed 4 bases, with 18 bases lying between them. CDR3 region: CASSEFFGGARTEAFF. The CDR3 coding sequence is TGTGCCAGCAGTGAGTTTTTCGGGGGGGCGCGCACTGAAGCTTTCTTT.

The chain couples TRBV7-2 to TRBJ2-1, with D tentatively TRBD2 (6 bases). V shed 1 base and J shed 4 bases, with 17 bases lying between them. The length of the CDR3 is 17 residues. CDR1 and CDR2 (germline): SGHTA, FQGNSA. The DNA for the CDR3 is TGTGCCAGCAGCTTAGGGGGAGGTGGCGGGCCGTACAATGAGCAGTTCTTC. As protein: CASSLGGGGGPYNEQFF.

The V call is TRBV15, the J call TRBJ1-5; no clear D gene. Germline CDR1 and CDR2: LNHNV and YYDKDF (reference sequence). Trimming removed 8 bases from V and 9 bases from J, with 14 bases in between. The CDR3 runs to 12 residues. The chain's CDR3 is CATGSLARPQHF. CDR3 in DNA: TGTGCCACCGGGTCCTTGGCGAGGCCCCAGCATTTT.

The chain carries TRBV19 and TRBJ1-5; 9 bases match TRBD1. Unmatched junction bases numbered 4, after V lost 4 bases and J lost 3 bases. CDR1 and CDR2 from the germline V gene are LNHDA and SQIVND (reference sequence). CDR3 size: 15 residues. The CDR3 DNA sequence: TGTGCCAGTAGTAGACAGGGGGTCAACAATCAGCCCCAGCATTTT. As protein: CASSRQGVNNQPQHF. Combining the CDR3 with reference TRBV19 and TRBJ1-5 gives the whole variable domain DGGITQSPKYLFRKEGQNVTLSCEQNLNHDAMYWYRQDPGQGLRLIYYSQIVNDFQKGDIAEGYSVSREKKESFPLTVTSAQKNPTAFYLCASSRQGVNNQPQHFGDGTRLSIL.

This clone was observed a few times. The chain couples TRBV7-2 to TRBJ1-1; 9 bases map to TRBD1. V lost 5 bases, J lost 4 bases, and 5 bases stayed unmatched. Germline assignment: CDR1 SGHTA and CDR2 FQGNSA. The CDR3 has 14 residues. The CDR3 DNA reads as TGTGCCAGCAGCCAGGGACAGGGAGGCACTGAAGCTTTCTTT. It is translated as CASSQGQGGTEAFF.

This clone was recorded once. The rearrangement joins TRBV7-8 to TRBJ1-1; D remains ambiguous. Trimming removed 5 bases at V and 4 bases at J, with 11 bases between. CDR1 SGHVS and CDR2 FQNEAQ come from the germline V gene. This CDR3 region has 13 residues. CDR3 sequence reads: CASSGGVITEAFF. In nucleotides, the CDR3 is TGTGCCAGCAGCGGCGGGGTAATCACTGAAGCTTTCTTT.

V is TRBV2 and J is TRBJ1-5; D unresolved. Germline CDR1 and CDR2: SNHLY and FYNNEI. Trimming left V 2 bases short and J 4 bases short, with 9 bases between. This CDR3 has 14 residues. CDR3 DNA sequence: TGTGCCAGCAGTGAACGGCAGACAAATCAGCCCCAGCATTTT. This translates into CASSERQTNQPQHF.

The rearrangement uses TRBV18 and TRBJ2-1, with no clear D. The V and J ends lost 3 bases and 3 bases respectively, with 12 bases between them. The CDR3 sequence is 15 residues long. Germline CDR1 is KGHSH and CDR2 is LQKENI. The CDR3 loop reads CASSPVLQSYNEQFF. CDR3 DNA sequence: TGTGCCAGCTCACCCGTTCTTCAGAGCTACAATGAGCAGTTCTTC.

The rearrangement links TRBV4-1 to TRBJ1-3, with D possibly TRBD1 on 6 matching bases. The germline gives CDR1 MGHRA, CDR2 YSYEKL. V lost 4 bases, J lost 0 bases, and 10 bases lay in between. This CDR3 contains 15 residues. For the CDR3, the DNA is TGCGCCAGCAGCCGGCAGGGGAGCTCTGGAAACACCATATATTTT. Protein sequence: CASSRQGSSGNTIYF.

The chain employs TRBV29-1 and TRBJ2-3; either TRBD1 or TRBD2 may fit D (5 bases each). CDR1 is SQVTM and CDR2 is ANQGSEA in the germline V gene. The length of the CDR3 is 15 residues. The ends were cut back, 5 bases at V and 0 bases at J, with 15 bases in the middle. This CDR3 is CSVRGTSASTDTQYF. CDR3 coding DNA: TGCAGCGTTCGGGGCACGTCAGCTAGCACAGATACGCAGTATTTT.

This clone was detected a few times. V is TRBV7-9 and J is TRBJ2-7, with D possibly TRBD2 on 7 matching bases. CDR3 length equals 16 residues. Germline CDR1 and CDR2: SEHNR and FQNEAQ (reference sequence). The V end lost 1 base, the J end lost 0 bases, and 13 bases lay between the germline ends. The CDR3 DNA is TGTGCCAGCAGCTTAGTGGGGGGGCCTAGCTCCTACGAGCAGTACTTC. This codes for CASSLVGGPSSYEQYF.

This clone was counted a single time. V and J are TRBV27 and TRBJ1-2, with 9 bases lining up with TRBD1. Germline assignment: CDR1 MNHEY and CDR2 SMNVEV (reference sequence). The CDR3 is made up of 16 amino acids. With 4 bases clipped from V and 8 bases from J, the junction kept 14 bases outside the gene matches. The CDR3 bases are TGTGCCAGCAGTTCAAGAACCGGGACAGGGTATTGGGGCTACACCTTC. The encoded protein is CASSSRTGTGYWGYTF.

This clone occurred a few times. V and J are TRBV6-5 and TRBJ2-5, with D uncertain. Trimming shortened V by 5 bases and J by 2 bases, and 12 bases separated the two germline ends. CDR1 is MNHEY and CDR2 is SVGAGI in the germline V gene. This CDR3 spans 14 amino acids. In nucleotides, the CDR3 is TGTGCCAGCAGTCGGAACTGGCAACAAGAGACCCAGTACTTC. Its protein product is CASSRNWQQETQYF.

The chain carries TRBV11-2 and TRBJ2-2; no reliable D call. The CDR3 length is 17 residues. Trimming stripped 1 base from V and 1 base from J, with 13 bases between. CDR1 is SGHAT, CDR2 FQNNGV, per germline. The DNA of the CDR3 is TGTGCCAGCAGCTTAGGATGGGCAGTCGTGAACACCGGGGAGCTGTTTTTT. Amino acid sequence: CASSLGWAVVNTGELFF.

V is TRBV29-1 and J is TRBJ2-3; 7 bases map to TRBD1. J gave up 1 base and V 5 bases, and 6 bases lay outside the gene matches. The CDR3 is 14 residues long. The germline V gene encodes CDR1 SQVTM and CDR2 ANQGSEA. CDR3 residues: CSVTGTDGTDTQYF. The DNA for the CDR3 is TGCAGCGTTACCGGGACAGACGGCACAGATACGCAGTATTTT.

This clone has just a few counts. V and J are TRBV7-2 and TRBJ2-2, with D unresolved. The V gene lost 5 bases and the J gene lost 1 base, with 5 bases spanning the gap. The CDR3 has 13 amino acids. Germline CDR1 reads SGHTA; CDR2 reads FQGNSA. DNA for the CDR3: TGTGCCAGCAGCCAGAAGAACACCGGGGAGCTGTTTTTT. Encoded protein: CASSQKNTGELFF. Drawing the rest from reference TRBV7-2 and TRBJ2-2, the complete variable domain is GAGVSQSPSNKVTEKGKDVELRCDPISGHTALYWYRQSLGQGLEFLIYFQGNSAPDKSGLPSDRFSAERTGGSVSTLTIQRTQQEDSAVYLCASSQKNTGELFFGEGSRLTVL.

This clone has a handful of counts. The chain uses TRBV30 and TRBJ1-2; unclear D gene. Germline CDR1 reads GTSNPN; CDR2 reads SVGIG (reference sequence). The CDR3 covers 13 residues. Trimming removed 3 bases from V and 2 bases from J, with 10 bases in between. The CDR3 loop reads CAWSARRNYGYTF. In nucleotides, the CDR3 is TGTGCCTGGAGCGCGAGGCGGAACTATGGCTACACCTTC.

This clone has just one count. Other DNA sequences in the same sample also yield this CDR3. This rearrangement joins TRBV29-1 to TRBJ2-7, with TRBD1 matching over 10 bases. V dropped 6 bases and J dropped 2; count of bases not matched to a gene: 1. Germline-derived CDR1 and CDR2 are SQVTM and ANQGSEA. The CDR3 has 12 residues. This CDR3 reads CSVGQGTYEQYF. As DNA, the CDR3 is TGCAGCGTGGGACAGGGGACCTACGAGCAGTACTTC.

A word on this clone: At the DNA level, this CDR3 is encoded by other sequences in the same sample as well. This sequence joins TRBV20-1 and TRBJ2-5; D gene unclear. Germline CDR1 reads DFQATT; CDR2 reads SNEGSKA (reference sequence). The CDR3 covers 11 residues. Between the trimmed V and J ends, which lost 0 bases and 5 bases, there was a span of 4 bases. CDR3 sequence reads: CSARDRETQYF. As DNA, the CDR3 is TGCAGTGCTAGAGATCGGGAGACCCAGTACTTC.

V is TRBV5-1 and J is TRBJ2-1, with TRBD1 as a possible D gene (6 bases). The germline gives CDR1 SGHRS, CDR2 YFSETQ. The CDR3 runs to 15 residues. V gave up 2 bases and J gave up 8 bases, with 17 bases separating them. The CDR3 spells CASSFRQAPLDEQFF. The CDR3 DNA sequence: TGCGCCAGCAGCTTCAGACAGGCCCCACTGGATGAGCAGTTCTTC.

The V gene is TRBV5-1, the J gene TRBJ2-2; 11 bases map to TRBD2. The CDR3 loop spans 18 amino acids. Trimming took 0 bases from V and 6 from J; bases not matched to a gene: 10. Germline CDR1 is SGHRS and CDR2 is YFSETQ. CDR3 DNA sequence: TGCGCCAGCAGCTTGGCTATCACTAGCGGGAGAGTGGCCGGGGAGCTGTTTTTT. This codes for CASSLAITSGRVAGELFF.

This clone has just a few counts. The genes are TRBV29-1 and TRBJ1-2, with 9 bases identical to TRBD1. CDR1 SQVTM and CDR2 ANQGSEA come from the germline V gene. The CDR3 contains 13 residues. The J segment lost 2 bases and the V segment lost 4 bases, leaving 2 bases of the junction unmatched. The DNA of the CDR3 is TGCAGCGTTGGACAGGGGGTAAACTATGGCTACACCTTC. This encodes CSVGQGVNYGYTF.

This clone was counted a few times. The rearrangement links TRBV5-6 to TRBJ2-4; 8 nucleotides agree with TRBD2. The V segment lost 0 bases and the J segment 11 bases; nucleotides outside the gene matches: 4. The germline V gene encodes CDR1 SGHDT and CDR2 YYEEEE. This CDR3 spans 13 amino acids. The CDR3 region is CASSLVSGGVQYF. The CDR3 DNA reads TGTGCCAGCAGCTTGGTGAGCGGGGGAGTTCAGTACTTC.